These 21 T cell receptor beta chains came from one sample sequenced in a study of CD8 T cells in ankylosing spondylitis. Study-wide results and limits: A TCR beta motif of eight highly homologous variants appeared characteristic of ankylosing spondylitis blood.

For these receptors, no antigen is known. TCRdb called the 5' RACE reads again in MiXCR, with one record for every CDR3 protein. The sample lists more than 250,000 distinct CDR3 sequences, roughly 8% occurring once. The sequencing input was blood, either unsorted or a sorted T cell fraction (not recorded which). The receptors originated from a male donor with ankylosing spondylitis.

This clonotype was recorded at least ten times. This sequence joins TRBV24-1 and TRBJ2-1; tentatively, D is TRBD2 (5 bases). V shed 0 bases and J shed 3 bases, with 8 bases lying between them. The length of the CDR3 is 15 residues. Germline values: CDR1 KGHDR, CDR2 SFDVKD. The CDR3 DNA is TGTGCCACCAGTGATTTGCGGAGCGGCTACAATGAGCAGTTCTTC. Translated, it gives CATSDLRSGYNEQFF.

This clonotype was counted a few times. The chain links TRBV7-2 to TRBJ1-4, with TRBD1 identical over 8 bases. The CDR3 length is 16 residues. V shed 3 bases, J shed 8 bases, and the junction held 11 bases outside the gene matches. In germline, CDR1 is SGHTA, CDR2 FQGNSA. This CDR3 is CASSFQGAPLGEKLFF. Written as DNA, the CDR3 is TGTGCCAGCAGCTTCCAGGGGGCGCCCCTAGGAGAAAAACTGTTTTTT.

This chain links TRBV20-1 with TRBJ2-3; D call uncertain. CDR1 is DFQATT and CDR2 is SNEGSKA in the germline V gene (reference sequence). The CDR3 runs 12 residues. Trimming removed 3 bases from V and 3 bases from J, with 7 bases in between. The CDR3 region is CSASSLTDTQYF. Written as DNA, the CDR3 is TGCAGTGCTAGCTCGTTAACAGATACGCAGTATTTT.

The chain uses TRBV10-3 and TRBJ1-1; D unresolved. Per germline, CDR1 ENHRY and CDR2 SYGVKD. V lost 3 bases to trimming and J lost 1 base, with 12 bases between them. The CDR3 length is 15 residues. CDR3 amino acids: CAISDYSLRNTEAFF. In DNA form, the CDR3 reads TGTGCCATCAGTGACTATTCCTTACGGAACACTGAAGCTTTCTTT.

The CDR3 coding sequence is TGTGCCAGCAGTTACTCGAGGGGGGACTTGGGTGAAAAACTGTTTTTT. Translated, it gives CASSYSRGDLGEKLFF. The chain has TRBV6-5 and TRBJ1-4, with D possibly matching TRBD1 (6 bases). The germline V gene encodes CDR1 MNHEY and CDR2 SVGAGI. Trimming took 0 bases from V and 7 from J, leaving 15 bases between them. The length of the CDR3 is 16 residues.

The chain carries TRBV20-1 and TRBJ2-5, with a tentative D call TRBD2 (6 bases). The CDR3 has 14 amino acids. V dropped 8 bases and J dropped 3 bases, with 19 bases sitting between them. The germline CDR1 and CDR2 sequences are DFQATT and SNEGSKA (reference sequence). The CDR3 DNA reads TGCAGTTCTTCCTCTTGGGGGGATGAAGAGACCCAGTACTTC. Translated, it gives CSSSSWGDEETQYF.

This rearrangement joins TRBV9 to TRBJ2-1; unclear D gene. Trimming pared 0 bases from V and 2 bases from J, leaving 9 bases between. This CDR3 has 15 amino acids. Germline CDR1 reads SGDLS; CDR2 reads YYNGEE. DNA for the CDR3: TGTGCCAGCAGCGTAGCTGGTCTAGCCTACAATGAGCAGTTCTTC. Translated, it gives CASSVAGLAYNEQFF.

This clonotype occurred a few times. The chain joins TRBV7-2 to TRBJ2-7; 10 bases map to TRBD1. This CDR3 comprises 16 residues. Germline lookup yields CDR1 SGHTA and CDR2 FQGNSA. With 5 bases clipped from V and 3 bases from J, the junction kept 10 bases outside the gene matches. The CDR3, as DNA: TGTGCCAGCAGCAAAAAGGGCGGGACAGGGGACTACGAGCAGTACTTC. It encodes CASSKKGGTGDYEQYF. The variable domain in full, with the rest retrieved from reference TRBV7-2 and TRBJ2-7, is GAGVSQSPSNKVTEKGKDVELRCDPISGHTALYWYRQSLGQGLEFLIYFQGNSAPDKSGLPSDRFSAERTGGSVSTLTIQRTQQEDSAVYLCASSKKGGTGDYEQYFGPGTRLTVT.

This clonotype was seen ten or more times. The V and J genes are TRBV5-1 and TRBJ2-7; the D is unclear. Trimming shortened V by 0 bases and J by 5 bases, and 9 bases separated the two germline ends. Germline V lookup: CDR1 SGHRS, CDR2 YFSETQ. This CDR3 comprises 13 residues. CDR3 protein: CASSLASGHEQYF. In nucleotides, the CDR3 is TGCGCCAGCAGCTTGGCCAGTGGCCACGAGCAGTACTTC. The full variable domain, completed using reference TRBV5-1 and TRBJ2-7, is KAGVTQTPRYLIKTRGQQVTLSCSPISGHRSVSWYQQTPGQGLQFLFEYFSETQRNKGNFPGRFSGRQFSNSRSEMNVSTLELGDSALYLCASSLASGHEQYFGPGTRLTVT.

The rearrangement uses TRBV4-2 and TRBJ1-2, with 7 nucleotides matching TRBD1. This CDR3 has 15 residues. V trimming: 0 bases; J trimming: 4 bases; junction bases outside the gene matches: 5. Germline V gene lookup returns CDR1 LGHNA and CDR2 YNFKEQ. The CDR3 region is CASSQDRTGGYGYTF. CDR3 coding DNA: TGTGCCAGCAGCCAAGACCGGACAGGTGGCTATGGCTACACCTTC.

Ten or more counts support this clonotype. V is TRBV5-1 and J is TRBJ2-1, with 10 bases lining up with TRBD1. Per the germline V gene, CDR1 is SGHRS and CDR2 is YFSETQ. With 5 bases clipped from V and 4 bases from J, the junction kept 12 bases outside the gene matches. The CDR3 runs to 17 residues. CDR3 amino acids: CASRAPSTGGRYNEQFF. CDR3 in DNA: TGCGCCAGCAGGGCCCCCTCGACAGGGGGCAGGTACAATGAGCAGTTCTTC. The full variable domain, in which reference TRBV5-1 and TRBJ2-1 provide the parts outside the CDR3, is KAGVTQTPRYLIKTRGQQVTLSCSPISGHRSVSWYQQTPGQGLQFLFEYFSETQRNKGNFPGRFSGRQFSNSRSEMNVSTLELGDSALYLCASRAPSTGGRYNEQFFGPGTRLTVL.

This clonotype turned up a few times. The rearrangement uses TRBV2 and TRBJ1-4, with a weak D call TRBD1 (5 bases). The CDR3 is 11 residues long. V gave up 7 bases and J gave up 10 bases, with 10 bases separating them. Germline CDR1 is SNHLY and CDR2 is FYNNEI. The CDR3 DNA reads TGTGCCAGCAACCTCGGGGGAAAACTGTTTTTT. This encodes CASNLGGKLFF.

The gene calls are TRBV19 and TRBJ1-5; D call uncertain. Deletions cut 4 bases from V and 4 bases from J, with 5 bases between. There are 12 residues in the CDR3. In germline, CDR1 is LNHDA, CDR2 SQIVND (reference sequence). The CDR3 spells CASSTLNQPQHF. CDR3 DNA sequence: TGTGCCAGTAGTACCTTGAATCAGCCCCAGCATTTT.

This clonotype was counted at least ten times. CDR3 sequence (DNA): TGTGCCAGCTCCCAAATAGGCTACTTAGCCAAAAACATTCAGTACTTC. This sequence encodes CASSQIGYLAKNIQYF. This sequence joins TRBV6-1 and TRBJ2-4; D call uncertain. The ends were cut back, 8 bases at V and 0 bases at J, with 17 bases in the middle. In germline, CDR1 is MNHNS, CDR2 SASEGT. The CDR3 has 16 amino acids.

This clonotype was recorded a few times. V usage is TRBV12-3 or TRBV12-4 and J usage is TRBJ2-7; possible D gene TRBD2, 5 bases. Trimming removed 1 base from V and 6 bases from J, with 19 bases in between. This CDR3 contains 16 residues. The CDR3 sequence: CASSLGSGNSGLEQYF. The CDR3 DNA is TGTGCCAGCAGTTTAGGTTCGGGTAACTCTGGACTCGAGCAGTACTTC.

Ten or more counts support this clonotype. The chain links TRBV5-1 to TRBJ2-3, with D tentatively TRBD1 (6 bases). In germline, CDR1 is SGHRS, CDR2 YFSETQ. The CDR3 is 15 residues long. V lost 6 bases to trimming and J lost 0 bases, with 14 bases between them. The CDR3 nucleotides are TGCGCCAGCACCCTGACAGGAGCTAGCACAGATACGCAGTATTTT. It encodes CASTLTGASTDTQYF.

This clonotype showed up just a few times. J is TRBJ1-2 and V is TRBV7-9, with 10 bases lining up with TRBD1. The CDR3 is 14 residues long. Germline assignment: CDR1 SEHNR and CDR2 FQNEAQ (reference sequence). J gave up 8 bases and V 5 bases, and 8 bases lay outside the gene matches. The CDR3 is CASSRDRGRPGYTF. CDR3 in DNA: TGTGCCAGCAGCCGGGACAGGGGCCGCCCGGGCTACACCTTC.

The V call is TRBV7-8, the J call TRBJ1-1, with TRBD1 as a possible D gene (5 bases). CDR1 SGHVS and CDR2 FQNEAQ come from the germline V gene. CDR3 size: 15 residues. With 2 bases removed from V and 0 bases from J, the gap between germline ends came to 10 bases. This CDR3 is CASSLRQLMNTEAFF. CDR3 bases: TGTGCCAGCAGCTTAAGACAGCTGATGAACACTGAAGCTTTCTTT.

This clonotype was counted only a few times. The V and J genes are TRBV27 and TRBJ1-4, with D possibly matching TRBD1 (6 bases). The V and J ends lost 2 bases and 9 bases respectively, with 10 bases between them. The CDR3 is 13 residues long. The germline CDR1 and CDR2 sequences are MNHEY and SMNVEV (reference sequence). This CDR3 reads CASSLGTTQKLFF. The CDR3 DNA follows: TGTGCCAGCAGTTTAGGGACAACTCAAAAACTGTTTTTT.

The rearrangement joins TRBV29-1 to TRBJ2-3, with TRBD2 matching 8 bases. Germline assignment: CDR1 SQVTM and CDR2 ANQGSEA. V trimming: 5 bases; J trimming: 5 bases; junction bases outside the gene matches: 15. The CDR3 consists of 16 residues. The CDR3 nucleotides read TGCAGCGTTCACCAAGCCGCGGGAGGACCTGGAGATACGCAGTATTTT. This gives the protein CSVHQAAGGPGDTQYF.

The chain uses TRBV19 and TRBJ2-2; possible D gene TRBD1, 6 bases. V was trimmed by 5 bases and J by 7 bases, leaving 17 bases between them. The CDR3 runs to 15 residues. The germline V gene encodes CDR1 LNHDA and CDR2 SQIVND (reference sequence). The CDR3 nucleotides read TGTGCCAGTAGTTCGCCTTACAGGGCAATCGGGGAGCTGTTTTTT. It yields the protein CASSSPYRAIGELFF.